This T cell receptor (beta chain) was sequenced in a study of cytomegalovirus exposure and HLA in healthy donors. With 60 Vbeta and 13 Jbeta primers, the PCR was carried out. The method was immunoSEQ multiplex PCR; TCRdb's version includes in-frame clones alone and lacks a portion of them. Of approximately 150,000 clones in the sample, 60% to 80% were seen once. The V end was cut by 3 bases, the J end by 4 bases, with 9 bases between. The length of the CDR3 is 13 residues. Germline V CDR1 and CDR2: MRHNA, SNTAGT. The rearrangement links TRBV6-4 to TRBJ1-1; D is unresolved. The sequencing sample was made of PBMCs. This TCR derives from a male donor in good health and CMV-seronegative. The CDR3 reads CASSEYIFTEAFF. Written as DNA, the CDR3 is TGTGCCAGCAGTGAGTATATATTCACTGAAGCTTTCTTT.